This TCR beta chain was sequenced for a study of cytomegalovirus exposure and HLA in healthy donors. 60 Vbeta and 13 Jbeta primers were used in PCR. Only in-frame clones appear in the TCRdb table, and some are missing; sequencing was by immunoSEQ multiplex PCR. The table includes 200,000 to 250,000 clones, approximately 87% detected once. In the case of this clone: Its antigen is undetermined.

Study conclusions and caveats: Roughly uniform sequencing depth across donors was assumed, possibly incorrectly.

After removal of 1 base from V and 5 bases from J, the junction contained 10 bases not matched to a gene. Germline V lookup: CDR1 SEHNR, CDR2 FQNEAQ (reference sequence). The CDR3 has 16 residues. The chain has TRBV7-9 and TRBJ2-7; 8 bases fit TRBD2. The specimen sequenced was PBMCs. The receptor was isolated from a human donor in good health. The CDR3 loop is CASSLVQAGGPHEQYF. CDR3 nucleotides: TGTGCCAGCAGCTTAGTTCAGGCGGGAGGTCCCCACGAGCAGTACTTC.